This TCR beta chain appears in the sequencing data of a study of T cell repertoires in cytomegalovirus infection. About the study: Recently described HLA-C-restricted plus well-studied HLA-B-restricted CMV epitopes were used. Shared public TCR beta signatures pointed to both CMV infection and a matching HLA type.

Regarding this clonotype: Its antigen remains unknown.

One entry per CDR3 protein results from TCRdb running MiXCR on the reads. The table has about 310,000 distinct CDR3 sequences, around 25% seen once. This TCR was sampled from a human donor in good health (CMV status not recorded). Some clones in this sample may be carry-over from other donors' samples. The sequencing used cultured PBMCs, collected from culture after CMV antigen stimulation.

CDR3 DNA sequence: TGTGCCAGCAAGCAAGGTGGTAGCGGGAGGGCCCTCAATGAGCAGTTCTTC. Residues: CASKQGGSGRALNEQFF. This chain links TRBV2 with TRBJ2-1; 11 bases match TRBD2. The CDR3 covers 17 residues. CDR1 and CDR2 (germline): SNHLY, FYNNEI. The V segment lost 7 bases and the J segment 6 bases; nucleotides outside the gene matches: 14. Together with reference TRBV2 and TRBJ2-1, the CDR3 gives the full variable domain: EPEVTQTPSHQVTQMGQEVILRCVPISNHLYFYWYRQILGQKVEFLVSFYNNEISEKSEIFDDQFSVERPDGSNFTLKIRSTKLEDSAMYFCASKQGGSGRALNEQFFGPGTRLTVL.